Following are 27 T cell receptor beta chains from one sample sequenced in a study of CD8 T cells in Susac syndrome. cDNA came from around 0.5 to 1 ug RNA primed by random hexamers. TCRdb reanalysed the immunoSEQ multiplex PCR reads using MiXCR and keeps one entry per CDR3 protein. In the table there are a few hundred thousand distinct CDR3 sequences, approximately 95% of which are singletons. Sequencing was carried out using CD4+ T cells from PBMCs. These receptors were obtained from a human donor with multiple sclerosis.

The chain uses TRBV9 and TRBJ2-1, with TRBD1 identical over 7 bases. V was clipped by 3 bases and J by 8 bases; unmatched bases: 5. Per germline, CDR1 SGDLS and CDR2 YYNGEE. CDR3 size: 13 residues. The CDR3 is CASSAQGLDEQFF. DNA of the CDR3: TGTGCCAGCAGCGCACAGGGGTTGGATGAGCAGTTCTTC.

This chain uses TRBV6-6 with TRBJ2-5; D is perhaps TRBD1 or TRBD2 (6 bases each). The V end was cut by 3 bases, the J end by 5 bases, with 10 bases between. The CDR3 is 13 residues long. The V gene's germline CDR1 is MNHNY and CDR2 SVGAGI (reference sequence). The CDR3 DNA follows: TGTGCCAGCAGTTATGGGGGGCTGGAGACCCAGTACTTC. Its protein is CASSYGGLETQYF.

V is TRBV3-1 and J is TRBJ2-7; D is perhaps TRBD2 (6 bases). Deletions cut 4 bases from V and 7 bases from J, with 17 bases between. The CDR3 extends over 14 amino acids. Germline V lookup: CDR1 LGHDT, CDR2 YNNKEL (reference sequence). The CDR3: CASSRREGPREQYF. For the CDR3, the DNA is TGTGCCAGCAGCCGGAGGGAAGGGCCGAGAGAGCAGTACTTC.

This sequence joins TRBV7-2 and TRBJ2-7; a weak D match, TRBD1 (6 bases). The ends were cut back, 1 base at V and 7 bases at J, with 23 bases in the middle. The CDR3 is 17 residues long. Per the germline V gene, CDR1 is SGHTA and CDR2 is FQGNSA. CDR3 residues: CASSLGRTGLRLPEQYF. CDR3 sequence (DNA): TGTGCCAGCAGCTTAGGAAGAACAGGGTTGCGACTTCCTGAGCAGTACTTC.

The chain carries TRBV10-3 and TRBJ2-7, with 7 bases aligning to TRBD1. V dropped 6 bases and J dropped 5; count of bases not matched to a gene: 7. The CDR3 is made up of 13 amino acids. The V gene's germline CDR1 is ENHRY and CDR2 SYGVKD. In nucleotides, the CDR3 is TGTGCCATCAGAACCGGGACAGCGCACGAGCAGTACTTC. This encodes CAIRTGTAHEQYF.

The V gene is TRBV5-1, the J gene TRBJ2-5; 9 nucleotides match TRBD1. This CDR3 contains 15 residues. Germline assignment: CDR1 SGHRS and CDR2 YFSETQ. The junction had 7 bases not matched to a gene; V was cut back by 3 bases and J by 4 bases. As DNA, the CDR3 is TGCGCCAGCAGCTGGGGCCAGGACAGGGGAGAGACCCAGTACTTC. This sequence encodes CASSWGQDRGETQYF. The full variable domain, in which reference TRBV5-1 and TRBJ2-5 provide the parts outside the CDR3, is KAGVTQTPRYLIKTRGQQVTLSCSPISGHRSVSWYQQTPGQGLQFLFEYFSETQRNKGNFPGRFSGRQFSNSRSEMNVSTLELGDSALYLCASSWGQDRGETQYFGPGTRLLVL.

The CDR3 reads CSVAAAYEQYF. The CDR3 region has the DNA TGCAGCGTGGCCGCGGCGTACGAGCAGTACTTC. J is TRBJ2-7 and V is TRBV29-1; no firm D call. Trimming cost V 6 bases and J 4 bases, with 10 bases left between them. CDR1 and CDR2 from the germline V gene are SQVTM and ANQGSEA. This CDR3 has 11 residues.

This clonotype was seen once. The chain combines TRBV7-2 with TRBJ2-1; D is unclear. Trimming shortened V by 2 bases and J by 10 bases, and 9 bases separated the two germline ends. The CDR3 has 12 amino acids. Germline V CDR1 and CDR2: SGHTA, FQGNSA. The CDR3 sequence: CASSLIGLEQFF. CDR3 DNA sequence: TGTGCCAGCAGCTTAATAGGGTTAGAGCAGTTCTTC.

The chain combines TRBV4-2 with TRBJ2-7; TRBD2 is a possible D gene (5 bases). V was shortened by 0 bases and J by 4 bases, with 19 bases between the two germline ends. The V gene's germline CDR1 is LGHNA and CDR2 YNFKEQ. This CDR3 contains 17 residues. This chain's CDR3 is CASSQDLIGSRGYEQYF. The CDR3 DNA reads TGTGCCAGCAGCCAAGATTTGATAGGGAGCCGAGGATACGAGCAGTACTTC.

J is TRBJ2-6 and V is TRBV5-1; D is unclear. The CDR3 contains 14 residues. The germline V gene has CDR1 SGHRS and CDR2 YFSETQ. Trimming took off 4 bases at V and 3 bases at J, with 8 bases between the two ends. In DNA form, the CDR3 reads TGCGCCAGCAGCGCTACAAGTGGGGCCAACGTCCTGACTTTC. Its translation is CASSATSGANVLTF.

The V and J genes are TRBV11-2 and TRBJ2-5; D not resolved. V lost 1 base, J lost 1 base, and 4 bases lay in between. Germline-derived CDR1 and CDR2 are SGHAT and FQNNGV. The CDR3 has 13 amino acids. The CDR3 is CASSLGFQETQYF. The CDR3 coding sequence is TGTGCCAGCAGCTTAGGATTCCAAGAGACCCAGTACTTC. Together with reference TRBV11-2 and TRBJ2-5, the CDR3 gives the full variable domain: EAGVAQSPRYKIIEKRQSVAFWCNPISGHATLYWYQQILGQGPKLLIQFQNNGVVDDSQLPKDRFSAERLKGVDSTLKIQPAKLEDSAVYLCASSLGFQETQYFGPGTRLLVL.

The rearrangement links TRBV12-3 or TRBV12-4 to TRBJ2-7; a weak D match, TRBD1 (5 bases). V was shortened by 5 bases and J by 0 bases, with 11 bases between the two germline ends. The length of the CDR3 is 14 residues. The CDR3 DNA reads as TGTGCCAGCAGTCGAAAGGACACCTCCTACGAGCAGTACTTC. Translating gives CASSRKDTSYEQYF.

This chain joins TRBV6-5 and TRBJ1-2; D not resolved. Looked up from germline, CDR1 is MNHEY and CDR2 is SVGAGI. The CDR3 is made up of 13 amino acids. The V and J ends lost 0 bases and 5 bases respectively, with 7 bases between them. The CDR3 loop reads CASSYSEQYGYTF. CDR3 coding DNA: TGTGCCAGCAGTTACTCTGAACAGTATGGCTACACCTTC.

The chain couples TRBV6-5 to TRBJ1-1; 8 bases match TRBD1. The CDR3 sequence is 13 residues long. Looked up from germline, CDR1 is MNHEY and CDR2 is SVGAGI. V was clipped by 4 bases and J by 4 bases; unmatched bases: 2. As DNA, the CDR3 is TGTGCCAGCAGTTTCACAGGGGGCACTGAAGCTTTCTTT. This codes for CASSFTGGTEAFF.

The chain combines TRBV20-1 with TRBJ1-3, with 7 bases matching TRBD1. Germline V gene sequence: CDR1 DFQATT, CDR2 SNEGSKA (reference sequence). The CDR3 length is 17 residues. V was clipped by 0 bases and J by 1 base; unmatched bases: 9. The CDR3 region is CSARDRGGGASGNTIYF. As DNA, the CDR3 is TGCAGTGCTAGAGATCGTGGAGGGGGCGCTTCTGGAAACACCATATATTTT.

This chain joins TRBV29-1 and TRBJ2-5; TRBD1 matches at 7 bases. V lost 8 bases, J lost 0 bases, and 3 bases stayed unmatched. CDR3 length equals 12 residues. The germline V gene encodes CDR1 SQVTM and CDR2 ANQGSEA. In DNA form, the CDR3 reads TGCAGCACCAGGGGGAACCAAGAGACCCAGTACTTC. Amino acids: CSTRGNQETQYF.

J is TRBJ2-1 and V is TRBV7-2; D gene ambiguous. CDR3 length: 14 residues. CDR1 and CDR2 (germline): SGHTA, FQGNSA. The V gene lost 1 base and the J gene lost 9 bases, with 13 bases spanning the gap. The chain's CDR3 is CASSLDFRNPEQFF. The DNA for the CDR3 is TGTGCCAGCAGCTTAGACTTTAGGAATCCTGAGCAGTTCTTC.

This sequence joins TRBV3-1 and TRBJ2-3; weak D call: TRBD2 (7 bases). The germline gives CDR1 LGHDT, CDR2 YNNKEL (reference sequence). Trimming left V 1 base short and J 6 bases short, with 14 bases between. The CDR3 is made up of 15 amino acids. The CDR3: CASSQAGGARDTQYF. In DNA, the CDR3 is TGTGCCAGCAGCCAAGCGGGGGGCGCGAGGGATACGCAGTATTTT.

The gene calls are TRBV12-3 or TRBV12-4 and TRBJ2-1; D is uncertain. The V end lost 3 bases, the J end lost 6 bases, and 3 bases lay between the germline ends. The CDR3 totals 11 residues. The CDR3 DNA sequence: TGTGCCAGCAGTTTTTTCAATGAGCAGTTCTTC. Translating it yields CASSFFNEQFF.

The V call is TRBV20-1, the J call TRBJ1-1; no definite D call. Germline-derived CDR1 and CDR2 are DFQATT and SNEGSKA (reference sequence). CDR3 length: 12 amino acids. V was cut by 0 bases and J by 1 base, with 3 bases left in between. The CDR3 spells CSARDGNTEAFF. Here the CDR3 DNA reads TGCAGTGCTAGAGACGGGAACACTGAAGCTTTCTTT.

This clonotype was seen just once. The chain links TRBV3-1 to TRBJ2-7; no clear D gene. CDR3 size: 15 residues. Germline V gives CDR1 LGHDT, CDR2 YNNKEL (reference sequence). V lost 1 base and J lost 3, with 13 bases in between. CDR3: CASSQGAGVSYEQYF. CDR3 sequence (DNA): TGTGCCAGCAGCCAAGGAGCTGGCGTGAGCTACGAGCAGTACTTC.

This chain connects TRBV5-1 to TRBJ1-1; D ambiguous. In germline, CDR1 is SGHRS, CDR2 YFSETQ. Trimming took off 4 bases at V and 1 base at J, with 14 bases between the two ends. This CDR3 spans 15 amino acids. This CDR3 reads CASSRGPNSNTEAFF. As DNA, the CDR3 is TGCGCCAGCAGCCGAGGACCGAATTCGAACACTGAAGCTTTCTTT.

The V gene is TRBV29-1, the J gene TRBJ1-3; D gene uncertain. CDR1 and CDR2 (germline): SQVTM, ANQGSEA. The length of the CDR3 is 13 residues. Trimming shortened V by 5 bases and J by 0 bases, and 8 bases separated the two germline ends. Here the CDR3 reads CSVRSGSGNTIYF. CDR3 sequence (DNA): TGCAGCGTTCGCTCCGGCTCTGGAAACACCATATATTTT.

The chain uses TRBV2 and TRBJ1-1; D not resolved. This CDR3 spans 15 amino acids. V lost 5 bases and J lost 4, with 17 bases in between. The germline CDR1 and CDR2 sequences are SNHLY and FYNNEI. CDR3 in amino acids: CASSLSWEGGTEAFF. The CDR3 DNA is TGTGCCAGCAGTCTTAGCTGGGAAGGAGGCACTGAAGCTTTCTTT.

V gene TRBV7-9 combines with J gene TRBJ2-7; D gene uncertain. The CDR3 totals 13 residues. Germline loops: CDR1 SEHNR, CDR2 FQNEAQ (reference sequence). V gave up 4 bases and J gave up 5 bases, with 12 bases separating them. The CDR3 is CASSSAAPHEQYF. The CDR3 bases are TGTGCCAGCAGCTCGGCCGCCCCACACGAGCAGTACTTC.

The chain recombines TRBV29-1 with TRBJ1-5; D may be TRBD1 (6 bases). There are 15 residues in the CDR3. The V and J ends lost 6 bases and 2 bases respectively, with 17 bases between them. Germline V gives CDR1 SQVTM, CDR2 ANQGSEA. The DNA for the CDR3 is TGCAGCGTAGCAGGGGCGGGGAATGGCAATCAGCCCCAGCATTTT. Translating gives CSVAGAGNGNQPQHF. The whole variable domain, remainder taken from reference TRBV29-1 and TRBJ1-5, is SAVISQKPSRDICQRGTSLTIQCQVDSQVTMMFWYRQQPGQSLTLIATANQGSEATYESGFVIDKFPISRPNLTFSTLTVSNMSPEDSSIYLCSVAGAGNGNQPQHFGDGTRLSIL.

The rearrangement links TRBV20-1 to TRBJ1-3; D may be TRBD1 (5 bases). This CDR3 has 13 residues. Trimming left V 6 bases short and J 8 bases short, with 17 bases between. CDR1 is DFQATT, CDR2 SNEGSKA, per germline (reference sequence). CDR3 in amino acids: CSAERGVGDTIYF. CDR3 nucleotides: TGCAGTGCGGAACGGGGGGTTGGGGACACCATATATTTT.